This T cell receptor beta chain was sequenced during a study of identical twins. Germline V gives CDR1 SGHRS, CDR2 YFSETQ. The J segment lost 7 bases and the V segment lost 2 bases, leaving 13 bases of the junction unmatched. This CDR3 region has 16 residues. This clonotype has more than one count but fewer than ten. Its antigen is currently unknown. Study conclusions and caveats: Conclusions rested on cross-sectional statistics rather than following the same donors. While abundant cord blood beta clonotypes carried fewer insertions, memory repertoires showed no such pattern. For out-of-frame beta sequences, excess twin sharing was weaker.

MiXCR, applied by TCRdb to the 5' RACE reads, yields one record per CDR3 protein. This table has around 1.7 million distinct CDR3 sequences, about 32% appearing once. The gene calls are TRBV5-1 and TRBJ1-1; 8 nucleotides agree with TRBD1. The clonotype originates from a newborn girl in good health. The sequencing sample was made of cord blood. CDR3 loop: CASSFRRDRRPVEAFF. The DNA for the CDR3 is TGCGCCAGCAGCTTTCGCCGGGACAGGCGTCCGGTTGAAGCTTTCTTT.